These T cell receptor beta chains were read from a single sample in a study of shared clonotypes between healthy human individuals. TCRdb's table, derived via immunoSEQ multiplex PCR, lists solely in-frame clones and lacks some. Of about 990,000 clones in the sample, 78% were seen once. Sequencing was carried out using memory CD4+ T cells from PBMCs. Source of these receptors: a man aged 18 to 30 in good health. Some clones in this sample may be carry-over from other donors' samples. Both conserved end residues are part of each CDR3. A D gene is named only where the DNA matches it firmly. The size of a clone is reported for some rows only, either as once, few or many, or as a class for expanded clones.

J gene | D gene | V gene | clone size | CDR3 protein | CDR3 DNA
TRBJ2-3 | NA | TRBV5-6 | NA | CASSRGGFTDTQYF | TGTGCCAGCAGCCGTGGCGGGTTCACAGATACGCAGTATTTT
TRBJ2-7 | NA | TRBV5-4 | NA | CASSFGAFSYEQYF | TGTGCCAGCAGCTTCGGCGCGTTCTCCTACGAGCAGTACTTC
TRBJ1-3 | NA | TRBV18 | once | CASSPSPAGSGNTIYF | TGTGCCAGCTCACCATCGCCGGCAGGGTCTGGAAACACCATATATTTT
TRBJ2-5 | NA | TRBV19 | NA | CASSRPGIETQYF | TGTGCCAGTAGTCGGCCGGGGATAGAGACCCAGTACTTC
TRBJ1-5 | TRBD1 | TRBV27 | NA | CASSSLGGQGATGPQHF | TGTGCCAGCAGTTCCCTCGGCGGGCAGGGGGCTACGGGGCCCCAGCATTTT
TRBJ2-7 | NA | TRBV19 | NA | CASSTTGRTSYEQYF | TGTGCCAGTAGCACCACCGGACGGACCTCCTACGAGCAGTACTTC
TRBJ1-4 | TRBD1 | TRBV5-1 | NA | CASSPVGTVNEKLFF | TGCGCCAGCAGCCCTGTAGGGACAGTTAATGAAAAACTGTTTTTT
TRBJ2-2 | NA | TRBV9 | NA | CAGRGRDDTGELFF | TGTGCCGGTAGAGGCCGGGATGACACCGGGGAGCTGTTTTTT
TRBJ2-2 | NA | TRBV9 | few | CASRKGREGELFF | TGTGCCAGCAGGAAGGGGCGGGAAGGGGAGCTGTTTTTT
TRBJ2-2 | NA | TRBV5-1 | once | CASSLDSLTGELFF | TGCGCCAGCAGCTTGGACTCCCTCACCGGGGAGCTGTTTTTT
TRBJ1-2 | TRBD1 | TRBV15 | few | CATSRDRDRGGYTF | TGTGCCACCAGCAGAGATAGGGACAGGGGAGGCTACACCTTC
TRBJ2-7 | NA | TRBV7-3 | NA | CASSPGGGSYEQYF | TGTGCCAGCAGCCCGGGGGGCGGGAGCTACGAGCAGTACTTC
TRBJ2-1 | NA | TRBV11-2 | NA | CASSPFSRTEQFF | TGTGCCAGCAGCCCGTTTTCCAGGACAGAGCAGTTCTTC
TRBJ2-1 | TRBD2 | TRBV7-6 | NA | CASSSLAGDNEQFF | TGTGCCAGCAGCTCACTAGCGGGGGACAATGAGCAGTTCTTC
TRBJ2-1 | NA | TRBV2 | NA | CASILQRVRRNEQFF | TGTGCCAGCATCCTCCAGCGGGTGAGGAGGAATGAGCAGTTCTTC
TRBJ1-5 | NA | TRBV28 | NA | CASSPGTYSNQPQHF | TGTGCCAGCAGTCCGGGGACCTATAGCAATCAGCCCCAGCATTTT